The rows below give T cell receptor beta chains drawn from one sample of a study of control samples from healthy donors and cancer patients. Generated by immunoSEQ multiplex PCR, the TCRdb table keeps only in-frame clones and is missing some. The table shows around 180,000 clones, with 91% occurring only once. The source material was blood. These receptors originate from a woman aged 40 to 55 in good health. The CDR3 runs from the conserved cysteine through the conserved F or W. A D gene is named only where the DNA matches it firmly. Size values are once, few and many counts, or a class for expanded clones, and some rows have none.

V: TRBV7-8; J: TRBJ2-5; D: .; size: .; DNA: TGTGCCAGCAGCTTAACGGATAGTAGAGAGACCCAGTACTTC; CDR3: CASSLTDSRETQYF
V: TRBV9; J: TRBJ1-4; D: .; size: once; DNA: TGTGCCAGCAGCCGGACGGGGAGTAATGAAAAACTGTTTTTT; CDR3: CASSRTGSNEKLFF
V: TRBV18; J: TRBJ2-2; D: .; size: .; DNA: TGTGCCAGCTCACCACCGTCTCTCCTTGGGACCGGGGAGCTGTTTTTT; CDR3: CASSPPSLLGTGELFF
V: TRBV4-1; J: TRBJ2-4; D: TRBD2; size: .; DNA: TGCGCCAGCAGCCAAGATAGCCTAGCGGGGTTGATGAACATTCAGTACTTC; CDR3: CASSQDSLAGLMNIQYF
V: TRBV5-4; J: TRBJ2-1; D: .; size: .; DNA: TGTGCCAGCAGCCCGCAGATTTCCTACAATGAGCAGTTCTTC; CDR3: CASSPQISYNEQFF
V: TRBV6-1; J: TRBJ1-4; D: .; size: .; DNA: TGTGCCAGCAGTGTCTTGAGGGCAGCAACTAATGAAAAACTGTTTTTT; CDR3: CASSVLRAATNEKLFF
V: TRBV28; J: TRBJ1-2; D: .; size: .; DNA: TGTGCCAGCACCCTGGACGGGCCTGAGGATGGCTACACCTTC; CDR3: CASTLDGPEDGYTF
V: TRBV4-1; J: TRBJ2-1; D: TRBD2; size: .; DNA: TGCGCCAGCAGCCAAGAAGGAAGACGAGGCGGGGGTGAGCAGTTCTTC; CDR3: CASSQEGRRGGGEQFF
V: TRBV28; J: TRBJ1-2; D: .; size: .; DNA: TGTGCCAGCAAGGTACAGGGTCCGGGCTACACCTTC; CDR3: CASKVQGPGYTF
V: TRBV3-1/TRBV3-2; J: TRBJ2-3; D: .; size: .; DNA: TGTGCCAGCAGCCAACTCGCTGTAGCAGATACGCAGTATTTT; CDR3: CASSQLAVADTQYF
V: TRBV6-6; J: TRBJ2-1; D: TRBD1; size: .; DNA: TGTGCCAGCAGTACTAACCGGGACAGGATCAACAATGAGCAGTTCTTC; CDR3: CASSTNRDRINNEQFF
V: TRBV11-2; J: TRBJ2-1; D: TRBD2; size: .; DNA: TGTGCCAGCAGCTCGAACAGCGGGGGCAGCTCCTACAATGAGCAGTTCTTC; CDR3: CASSSNSGGSSYNEQFF
V: TRBV5-4; J: TRBJ1-1; D: .; size: few; DNA: TGTGCCAGCAGCATCCAGGGGAGGACTGAAGCTTTCTTT; CDR3: CASSIQGRTEAFF
V: TRBV5-5; J: TRBJ1-4; D: .; size: .; DNA: TGTGCCAGCGGCGCCCCCGGGTTAGCCCGTGAAAAACTGTTTTTT; CDR3: CASGAPGLAREKLFF
V: TRBV27; J: TRBJ2-7; D: TRBD1; size: .; DNA: TGTGCCAGCAGTTCCGGGACAGGGAAAAAATCCTACGAGCAGTACTTC; CDR3: CASSSGTGKKSYEQYF
V: TRBV19; J: TRBJ1-6; D: .; size: .; DNA: TGTGCCAGCCAAAACCAGGGGTACTATAATTCACCCCTCCACTTT; CDR3: CASQNQGYYNSPLHF
V: TRBV2; J: TRBJ1-4; D: .; size: once; DNA: TGTGCCAGCAGGGGGGATACTATTAATGAAAAACTGTTTTTT; CDR3: CASRGDTINEKLFF
V: TRBV27; J: TRBJ2-3; D: .; size: .; DNA: TGTGCCAGCTTCTCCACAACAGATACGCAGTATTTT; CDR3: CASFSTTDTQYF
V: TRBV12-3/TRBV12-4; J: TRBJ2-1; D: .; size: .; DNA: TGTGCCAGCAGTTTAGGGGACGCCGAAGGGCAGTTCTTC; CDR3: CASSLGDAEGQFF
V: TRBV2; J: TRBJ1-2; D: .; size: .; DNA: TGTGCCAGCAGTGAAGTCGACGGACAACTCACTAACTATGGCTACACTTTC; CDR3: CASSEVDGQLTNYGYTF
V: TRBV19; J: TRBJ1-2; D: .; size: .; DNA: TGTGCCAGTAGGAGAGGAGGGGTTGGTCGCTATGGCTACACCTTC; CDR3: CASRRGGVGRYGYTF
V: TRBV3-1/TRBV3-2; J: TRBJ2-7; D: .; size: .; DNA: TGTGCCAGCAGCCCACCCCGGGCAGGGGCCCACGAGCAGTACTTC; CDR3: CASSPPRAGAHEQYF
V: TRBV18; J: TRBJ1-2; D: TRBD1; size: .; DNA: TGTGCCAGCTCACCCGATCCCCCGGGACAGATAACTAACTATGGCTACACCTTC; CDR3: CASSPDPPGQITNYGYTF
V: TRBV4-2; J: TRBJ2-3; D: TRBD2; size: .; DNA: TGTGCCAGCAGCCGCCAGGCCAGCGGGGGCATAGAGGCGCAGTATTTT; CDR3: CASSRQASGGIEAQYF